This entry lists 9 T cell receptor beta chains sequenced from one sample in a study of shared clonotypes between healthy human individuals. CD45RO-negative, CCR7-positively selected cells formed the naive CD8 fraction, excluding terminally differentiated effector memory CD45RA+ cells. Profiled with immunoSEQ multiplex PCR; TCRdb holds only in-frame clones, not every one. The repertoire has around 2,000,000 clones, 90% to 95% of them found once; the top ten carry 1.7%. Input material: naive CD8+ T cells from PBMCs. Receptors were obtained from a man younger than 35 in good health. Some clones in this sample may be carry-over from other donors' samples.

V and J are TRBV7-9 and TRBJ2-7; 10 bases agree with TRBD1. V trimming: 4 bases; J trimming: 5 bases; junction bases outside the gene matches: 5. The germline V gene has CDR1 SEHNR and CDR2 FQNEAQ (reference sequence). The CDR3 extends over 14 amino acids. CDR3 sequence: CASSSGQGIDEQYF. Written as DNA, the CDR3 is TGTGCCAGCAGCTCGGGACAGGGGATTGACGAGCAGTACTTC.

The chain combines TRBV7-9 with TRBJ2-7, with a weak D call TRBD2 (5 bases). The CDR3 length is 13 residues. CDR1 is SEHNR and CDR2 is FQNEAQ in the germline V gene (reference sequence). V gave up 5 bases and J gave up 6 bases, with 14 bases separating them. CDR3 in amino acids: CASSQGLPTEQYF. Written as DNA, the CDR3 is TGTGCCAGCAGCCAAGGACTCCCCACCGAGCAGTACTTC.

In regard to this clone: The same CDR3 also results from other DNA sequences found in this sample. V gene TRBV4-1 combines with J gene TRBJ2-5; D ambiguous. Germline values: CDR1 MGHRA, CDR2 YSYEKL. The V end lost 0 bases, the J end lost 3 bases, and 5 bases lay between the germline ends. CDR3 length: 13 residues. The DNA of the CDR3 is TGCGCCAGCAGCCAAGACACGGAAGAGACCCAGTACTTC. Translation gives CASSQDTEETQYF.

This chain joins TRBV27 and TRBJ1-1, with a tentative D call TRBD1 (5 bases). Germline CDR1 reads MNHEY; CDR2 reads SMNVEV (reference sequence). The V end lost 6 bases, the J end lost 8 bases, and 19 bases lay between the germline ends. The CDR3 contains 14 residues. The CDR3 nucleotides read TGTGCCAGCAGCCCCACCATGCGGGGGGGGGAAGCTTTCTTT. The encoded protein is CASSPTMRGGEAFF.

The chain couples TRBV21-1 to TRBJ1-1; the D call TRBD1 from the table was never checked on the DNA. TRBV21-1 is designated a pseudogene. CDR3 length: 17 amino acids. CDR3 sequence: CASSNQGRGSKNTEAFF. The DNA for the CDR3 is TGTGCCAGCAGCAATCAGGGGCGCGGTAGTAAAAACACTGAAGCTTTCTTT.

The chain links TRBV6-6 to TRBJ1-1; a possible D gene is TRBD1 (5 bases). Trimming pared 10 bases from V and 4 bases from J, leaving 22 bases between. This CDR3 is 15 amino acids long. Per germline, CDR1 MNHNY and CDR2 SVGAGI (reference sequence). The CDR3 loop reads CATSYGGTGGTEAFF. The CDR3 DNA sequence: TGTGCCACCTCGTACGGGGGGACCGGTGGCACTGAAGCTTTCTTT.

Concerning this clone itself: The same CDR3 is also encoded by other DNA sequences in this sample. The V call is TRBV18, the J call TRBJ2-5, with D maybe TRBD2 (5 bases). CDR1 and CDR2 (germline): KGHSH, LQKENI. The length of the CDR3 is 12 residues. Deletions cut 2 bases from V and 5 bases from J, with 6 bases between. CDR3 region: CASSPGEETQYF. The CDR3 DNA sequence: TGTGCCAGCTCACCAGGGGAGGAGACCCAGTACTTC.

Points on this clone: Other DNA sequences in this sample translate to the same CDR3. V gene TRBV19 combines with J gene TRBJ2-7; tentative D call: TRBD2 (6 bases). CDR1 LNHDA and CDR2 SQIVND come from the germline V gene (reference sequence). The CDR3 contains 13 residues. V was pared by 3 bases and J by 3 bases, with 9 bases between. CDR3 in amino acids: CASSILGGYEQYF. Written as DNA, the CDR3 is TGTGCCAGTAGTATTTTGGGGGGCTACGAGCAGTACTTC. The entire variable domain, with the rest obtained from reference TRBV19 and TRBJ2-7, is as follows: DGGITQSPKYLFRKEGQNVTLSCEQNLNHDAMYWYRQDPGQGLRLIYYSQIVNDFQKGDIAEGYSVSREKKESFPLTVTSAQKNPTAFYLCASSILGGYEQYFGPGTRLTVT.

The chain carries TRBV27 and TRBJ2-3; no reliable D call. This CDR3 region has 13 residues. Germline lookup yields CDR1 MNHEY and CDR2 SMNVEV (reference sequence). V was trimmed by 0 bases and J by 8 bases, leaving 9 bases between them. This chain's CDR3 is CASSLSSSVTQYF. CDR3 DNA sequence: TGTGCCAGCAGTTTATCTAGCTCGGTTACGCAGTATTTT.